The next 23 T cell receptor beta chains were all read from a single sample in a study of beta chain features in type 1 diabetes (dated 2018 in TCRdb). For these receptors, no antigen is known. Library construction relied on the immunoSEQ multiplex PCR assay. The entire amount of isolated RNA was reverse transcribed using the High Capacity cDNA Reverse Transcription Kit, so the sequenced TCRB transcripts were expressed ones. The clones in this table, taken by TCRdb from immuneACCESS, are in-frame only. Not every clone is retained; where verified, under half of the shortfall comes from an unresolved V gene, and the cause of the rest is unknown. This sample lists over 650,000 clones; about an eighth were detected once. The top ten constitute just under 0.04% of the sample. Overall study outcomes, separate from this receptor: A moderate but significant shortening of TCRB CDR3 length was observed in type 1 diabetes patients in all four CD4+ subsets.

Sequenced sample: naive CD4+ T cells from blood. The sample's cell subset or site label, decoded: true naive CD4+ T cells. Receptors were obtained from a man between 18 and 35 years old with type 1 diabetes.

This clone occurred a few times. V gene TRBV4-3 combines with J gene TRBJ2-3, with 9 nucleotides matching TRBD2. The CDR3 length is 16 residues. The V gene end was trimmed by 0 bases and the J gene end by 4 bases; junction bases not matched to a gene: 5. Looked up from germline, CDR1 is LGHNA and CDR2 is YSLEER. DNA of the CDR3: TGCGCCAGCAGCCAAGACGTTTTAGCGGGGGCAGATACGCAGTATTTT. It specifies CASSQDVLAGADTQYF.

The rearrangement joins TRBV5-1 to TRBJ2-1; 7 bases are shared with TRBD2. Germline V CDR1 and CDR2: SGHRS, YFSETQ. V lost 6 bases and J lost 5; bases outside the gene matches: 14. The CDR3 is 16 amino acids. CDR3 sequence (DNA): TGCGCCAGCACCCAACCGGGACTAAGGGCGAACAATGAGCAGTTCTTC. Protein sequence: CASTQPGLRANNEQFF.

The V gene is TRBV7-2, the J gene TRBJ2-2; D gene unclear. V shed 5 bases and J shed 8 bases, with 12 bases lying between them. The CDR3 has 13 residues. Germline V gene data show CDR1 as SGHTA and CDR2 as FQGNSA. The CDR3 DNA sequence: TGTGCCAGCAGCCCAAGGCTGATGGGGGAGCTGTTTTTT. Protein sequence: CASSPRLMGELFF.

About this clone itself: Since a much larger clone is just one base distant, this may be a read error. The V and J genes are TRBV5-6 and TRBJ1-1; 7 nucleotides agree with TRBD1. The CDR3 length is 14 residues. CDR1 and CDR2 from the germline V gene are SGHDT and YYEEEE. Trimming at V came to 3 bases and at J to 1 base, leaving 3 bases not matched to a gene. The CDR3 reads CASSSGTANTEAFF. As DNA, the CDR3 is TGTGCCAGCAGCTCCGGGACAGCGAACACTGAAGCTTTCTTT. Looking up the rest from reference TRBV5-6 and TRBJ1-1 gives the full variable domain: DAGVTQSPTHLIKTRGQQVTLRCSPKSGHDTVSWYQQALGQGPQFIFQYYEEEERQRGNFPDRFSGHQFPNYSSELNVNALLLGDSALYLCASSSGTANTEAFFGQGTRLTVV.

This clone was seen only a few times. This sample includes further DNA sequences coding for the same CDR3. The V and J genes are TRBV29-1 and TRBJ1-2, with 7 nucleotides matching TRBD1. The V gene end was trimmed by 7 bases and the J gene end by 3 bases; junction bases not matched to a gene: 2. CDR1 SQVTM and CDR2 ANQGSEA come from the germline V gene. CDR3 length: 11 amino acids. The CDR3 nucleotides read TGCAGCGCAGGACAGGACTATGGCTACACCTTC. This codes for CSAGQDYGYTF.

The genes are TRBV10-3 and TRBJ2-2; D is unclear. The CDR3 is 15 residues long. Germline V gives CDR1 ENHRY, CDR2 SYGVKD. V gave up 6 bases and J gave up 3 bases, with 14 bases separating them. CDR3 loop: CAIRSSTSYTGELFF. As DNA, the CDR3 is TGTGCCATCAGGAGCTCGACCTCCTACACCGGGGAGCTGTTTTTT.

The genes are TRBV20-1 and TRBJ1-1; unclear D gene. Germline-derived CDR1 and CDR2 are DFQATT and SNEGSKA (reference sequence). V lost 1 base, J lost 6 bases, and 6 bases lay in between. The CDR3 consists of 11 residues. Here the CDR3 DNA reads TGCAGTGCTAGAGGGGTCCCTGAAGCTTTCTTT. Translated: CSARGVPEAFF.

This chain links TRBV5-1 with TRBJ1-2; unclear D gene. This CDR3 is built from 12 residues. CDR1 SGHRS and CDR2 YFSETQ come from the germline V gene. Trimming pared 4 bases from V and 1 base from J, leaving 5 bases between. CDR3 bases: TGCGCCAGCAGCGGAAGTAACTATGGCTACACCTTC. It encodes CASSGSNYGYTF.

The gene calls are TRBV20-1 and TRBJ1-1; unclear D gene. V lost 1 base to trimming and J lost 9 bases, with 6 bases between them. Germline CDR1 DFQATT, CDR2 SNEGSKA (reference sequence). There are 10 residues in the CDR3. CDR3 region: CSARGTQAFF. The CDR3 DNA reads as TGCAGTGCTAGAGGGACCCAAGCTTTCTTT.

The genes are TRBV5-1 and TRBJ2-4; perhaps TRBD2 as D (6 bases). CDR1 is SGHRS and CDR2 is YFSETQ in the germline V gene. Trimming left V 0 bases short and J 3 bases short, with 10 bases between. CDR3 size: 15 residues. In DNA, the CDR3 is TGCGCCAGCAGCTTGGGGCAGGGAGGCAAAAACATTCAGTACTTC. Amino acid sequence: CASSLGQGGKNIQYF.

This clone was counted a few times. The rearrangement uses TRBV7-2 and TRBJ2-3; TRBD1 aligns across 9 bases. V shed 5 bases and J 1 base; nucleotides not matched to a gene: 10. The CDR3 extends over 17 amino acids. CDR1 and CDR2 from the germline V gene are SGHTA and FQGNSA. The CDR3 loop reads CASSPLRTGAGTDTQYF. CDR3 nucleotide sequence: TGTGCCAGCAGCCCTTTACGGACAGGGGCAGGCACAGATACGCAGTATTTT.

This clone was seen more than once but under ten times. The chain uses TRBV29-1 and TRBJ1-2, with D perhaps matching TRBD1 (5 bases). The CDR3 has 16 amino acids. V was trimmed by 6 bases and J by 3 bases, leaving 23 bases between them. Germline CDR1 SQVTM, CDR2 ANQGSEA. The CDR3 sequence: CSVPRTQSAIHYGYTF. The DNA of the CDR3 is TGCAGCGTACCAAGGACACAGAGCGCTATTCACTATGGCTACACCTTC.

In this sample, this clone turned up a few times. The V gene is TRBV18, the J gene TRBJ2-6, with D perhaps TRBD1 or TRBD2 (5 bases each). This CDR3 spans 15 amino acids. Germline-derived CDR1 and CDR2 are KGHSH and LQKENI. V lost 5 bases and J lost 3, with 11 bases in between. CDR3 region: CASSSPGSGANVLTF. DNA for the CDR3: TGTGCCAGCTCATCCCCAGGGAGTGGGGCCAACGTCCTGACTTTC.

The chain uses TRBV7-2 and TRBJ1-2; 7 bases are a match to TRBD1. Germline CDR1 is SGHTA and CDR2 is FQGNSA. The V gene end was trimmed by 3 bases and the J gene end by 2 bases; junction bases not matched to a gene: 3. The CDR3 sequence is 14 residues long. In nucleotides, the CDR3 is TGTGCCAGCAGCTTTCGGGACAGAAACTATGGCTACACCTTC. It encodes CASSFRDRNYGYTF.

The J gene is TRBJ2-7, the V gene TRBV27; D unclear. V gave up 1 base and J gave up 2 bases, with 12 bases separating them. The germline gives CDR1 MNHEY, CDR2 SMNVEV (reference sequence). CDR3 length: 15 residues. CDR3 sequence (DNA): TGTGCCAGCAGTTTATGGTTGGGTGGGACCTACGAGCAGTACTTC. Translation: CASSLWLGGTYEQYF.

This clone has just a few counts. V usage is TRBV5-4 and J usage is TRBJ2-2; tentatively, D is TRBD2 (5 bases). The germline V and J ends were trimmed by 1 base and 1 base, with 8 bases remaining between them. Germline CDR1 is SGHNT and CDR2 is YYREEE (reference sequence). There are 15 residues in the CDR3. The CDR3 bases are TGTGCCAGCAGCTTGCACAGCGGGAACACCGGGGAGCTGTTTTTT. Translated, it gives CASSLHSGNTGELFF.

The chain recombines TRBV7-2 with TRBJ1-2, with 10 bases fitting TRBD1. There are 14 residues in the CDR3. V shed 3 bases and J 5 bases; nucleotides not matched to a gene: 3. Germline V gene sequence: CDR1 SGHTA, CDR2 FQGNSA. The CDR3 loop is CASSFDRGRYGYTF. The CDR3 DNA follows: TGTGCCAGCAGCTTCGACAGGGGGCGGTATGGCTACACCTTC.

This clone has a handful of counts. V and J are TRBV6-5 and TRBJ2-1, with a possible D match to TRBD2 (6 bases). The CDR3 has 13 amino acids. The V end lost 6 bases, the J end lost 3 bases, and 9 bases lay between the germline ends. Germline V gene sequence: CDR1 MNHEY, CDR2 SVGAGI. DNA of the CDR3: TGTGCCAGCAGGGGGGACTTCTACAATGAGCAGTTCTTC. Encoded protein: CASRGDFYNEQFF.

This clone was detected only a few times. In DNA form, the CDR3 reads TGTGCCAGTAGTGGGACCCCTACAGGGACCTATGGCTACACCTTC. It translates to CASSGTPTGTYGYTF. This chain connects TRBV19 to TRBJ1-2, with D perhaps matching TRBD1 (6 bases). The germline gives CDR1 LNHDA, CDR2 SQIVND (reference sequence). This CDR3 region has 15 residues. V dropped 5 bases and J dropped 4 bases, with 17 bases sitting between them.

V and J are TRBV5-1 and TRBJ1-2, with 7 nucleotides matching TRBD1. V was pared by 1 base and J by 5 bases, with 5 bases of the junction left unmatched. The CDR3 totals 14 residues. Germline V lookup: CDR1 SGHRS, CDR2 YFSETQ. CDR3 nucleotide sequence: TGCGCCAGCAGCTTGACTACAGGGGAATATGGCTACACCTTC. Translating it yields CASSLTTGEYGYTF.

This clone was recorded a few times. The chain is built from TRBV5-1 and TRBJ1-5, with 9 bases that match TRBD1. This CDR3 has 16 residues. Per the germline V gene, CDR1 is SGHRS and CDR2 is YFSETQ. With V trimmed by 0 bases and J by 1 base, 2 bases remained unmatched. The CDR3 region is CASSLGGTGSNQPQHF. The CDR3 coding sequence is TGCGCCAGCAGCTTGGGCGGGACAGGGAGCAATCAGCCCCAGCATTTT.

This clone has just a few counts. The chain employs TRBV30 and TRBJ1-1, with TRBD1 identical over 9 bases. Germline CDR1 GTSNPN, CDR2 SVGIG (reference sequence). V lost 6 bases, J lost 3 bases, and 5 bases stayed unmatched. This CDR3 spans 13 amino acids. For the CDR3, the DNA is TGTGCCTGTCGGACAGGGGCCCACACTGAAGCTTTCTTT. Translated, it gives CACRTGAHTEAFF.

This clone showed up just a few times. This rearrangement joins TRBV19 to TRBJ1-1; TRBD1 agrees at 9 bases. Germline V gives CDR1 LNHDA, CDR2 SQIVND (reference sequence). After removal of 5 bases from V and 4 bases from J, the junction contained 8 bases not matched to a gene. CDR3 size: 15 residues. Here the CDR3 reads CASSPSQGAATEAFF. Here the CDR3 DNA reads TGTGCCAGTAGTCCGTCACAGGGGGCGGCCACTGAAGCTTTCTTT.